This TCR beta chain was identified during a study of blood T cell repertoires in COVID-19. In the study overall: There were acute and convalescent COVID-19 samples, and they came from the United States, Italy and Spain. Sample material is recorded as cDNA or gDNA derived from T cells, B-cell-depleted T cells, or PBMCs.

V lost 4 bases to trimming and J lost 8 bases, with 16 bases between them. This CDR3 has 14 amino acids. Germline V gene lookup returns CDR1 SGDLS and CDR2 YYNGEE. Recovered status in Cohort 3 required two negative PCRs, clearance, or symptom resolution. Only in-frame clones appear in the TCRdb table, and some are missing; sequencing was by immunoSEQ multiplex PCR. Of a few hundred thousand clones listed, roughly 90% are singletons. Material for sequencing was PBMCs or T cells enriched from blood (not recorded which). The rearrangement uses TRBV9 and TRBJ2-1; possibly TRBD1 for D (6 bases). The receptor was derived from a middle-aged woman who had recovered from COVID-19. The CDR3 DNA follows: TGTGCCAGCAGCAACCGACAGGTAGGGGATGAGCAGTTCTTC. Translation: CASSNRQVGDEQFF. The whole variable domain, remainder taken from reference TRBV9 and TRBJ2-1, is DSGVTQTPKHLITATGQRVTLRCSPRSGDLSVYWYQQSLDQGLQFLIQYYNGEERAKGNILERFSAQQFPDLHSELNLSSLELGDSALYFCASSNRQVGDEQFFGPGTRLTVL.